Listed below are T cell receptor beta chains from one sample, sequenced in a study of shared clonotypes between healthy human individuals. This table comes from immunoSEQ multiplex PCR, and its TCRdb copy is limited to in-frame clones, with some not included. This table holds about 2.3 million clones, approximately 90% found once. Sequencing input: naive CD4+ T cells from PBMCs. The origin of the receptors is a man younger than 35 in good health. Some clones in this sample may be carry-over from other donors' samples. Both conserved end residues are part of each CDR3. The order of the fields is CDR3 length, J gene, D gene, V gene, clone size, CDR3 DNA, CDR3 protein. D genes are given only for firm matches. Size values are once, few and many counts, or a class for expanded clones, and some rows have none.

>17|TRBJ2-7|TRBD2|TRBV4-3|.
TGCGCCAGCAGCCATCCACCGGAGCGGGACCTTGTATACGAGCAGTACTTC
CASSHPPERDLVYEQYF
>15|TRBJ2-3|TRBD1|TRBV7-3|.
TGTGCCAGCAGCTTAAGAGGGGGCTTGGGAGATACGCAGTATTTT
CASSLRGGLGDTQYF
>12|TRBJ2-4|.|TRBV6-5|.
TGTGCCAGCAGTGAACGGGTGGGGATTCAGTACTTC
CASSERVGIQYF
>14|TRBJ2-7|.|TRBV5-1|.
TGCGCCAGCAGCCCAGCGAGAAGAGGGCGCGAGCAGTACTTC
CASSPARRGREQYF
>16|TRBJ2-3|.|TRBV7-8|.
TGTGCCAGCAGCTTAGCGATGGAGCGGAGCACAGATACGCAGTATTTT
CASSLAMERSTDTQYF
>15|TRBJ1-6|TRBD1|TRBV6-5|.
TGTGCCAGCAGTTATCGGACAGGGAGGGCCTGGAGCCTCCACTTT
CASSYRTGRAWSLHF
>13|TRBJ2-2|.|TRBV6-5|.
TGTGCCAGCAGTTCTGCGAACACCGGGGAGCTGTTTTTT
CASSSANTGELFF
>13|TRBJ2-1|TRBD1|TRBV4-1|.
TGCGCCAGCAGCCAAGATCGCGGGACAGGTCAGTTCTTC
CASSQDRGTGQFF
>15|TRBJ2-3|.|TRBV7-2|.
TGTGCCAGCAGCTTAACGGCTTCGGGGTTGTATACGCAGTATTTT
CASSLTASGLYTQYF
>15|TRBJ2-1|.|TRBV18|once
TGTGCCAGCTCACCCTCTAGGGATCTTCACAATGAGCAGTTCTTC
CASSPSRDLHNEQFF
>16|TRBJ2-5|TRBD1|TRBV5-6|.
TGTGCCAGCAGCTTCCTTGCTGGGACAGCCCAAGAGACCCAGTACTTC
CASSFLAGTAQETQYF
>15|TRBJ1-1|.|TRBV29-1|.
TGCAGCGTTGTAGGCCCGGGGGGCCCGAACACTGAAGCTTTCTTT
CSVVGPGGPNTEAFF
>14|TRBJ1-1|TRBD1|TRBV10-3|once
TGTGCCATCAGTGAGCTGAGGGGGCACACTGAAGCTTTCTTT
CAISELRGHTEAFF
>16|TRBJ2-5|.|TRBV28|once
TGTGCCAGCAGCCCCCGGGGGCGGAGGAGGTCCGAGACCCAGTACTTC
CASSPRGRRRSETQYF
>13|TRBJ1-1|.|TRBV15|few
TGTGCCACCTTGAGCGAAGTGAACACTGAAGCTTTCTTT
CATLSEVNTEAFF
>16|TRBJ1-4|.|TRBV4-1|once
TGCGCCAGCAGCCAAGATTTTGGCAGCCGAAATGAAAAACTGTTTTTT
CASSQDFGSRNEKLFF
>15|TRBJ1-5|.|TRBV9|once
TGTGCCAGCAGCGTGGACGGGTGGGTCAATCAGCCCCAGCATTTT
CASSVDGWVNQPQHF
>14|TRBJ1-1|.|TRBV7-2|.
TGTGCCAGCAGCTTAGGTACGGGGGCGGCTGAAGCTTTCTTT
CASSLGTGAAEAFF
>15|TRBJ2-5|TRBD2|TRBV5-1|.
TGCGCCAGCAGCTTGAAACGGGGGAGGGGAGAGACCCAGTACTTC
CASSLKRGRGETQYF
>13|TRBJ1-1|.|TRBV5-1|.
TGCGCCAGCAGCTTGAGCTCGAACACTGAAGCTTTCTTT
CASSLSSNTEAFF
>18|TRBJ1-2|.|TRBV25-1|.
TGTGCCAGCAGTGAATATCGCGGGGTGGGAGGGACGAACGGGGGCTACACCTTC
CASSEYRGVGGTNGGYTF
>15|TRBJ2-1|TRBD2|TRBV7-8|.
TGTGCCAGCAGCTTAGCGAGGATGGCTAGCGGGAGTCGGTTCTTC
CASSLARMASGSRFF
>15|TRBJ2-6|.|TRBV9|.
TGTGCCAGCAGCGTCATCAGCTCTGGGGCCAACGTCCTGACTTTC
CASSVISSGANVLTF
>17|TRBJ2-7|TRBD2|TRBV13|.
TGTGCCAGCAGTCCCTCACCTAGCGGGAGGAGCTCCTACGAGCAGTACTTC
CASSPSPSGRSSYEQYF
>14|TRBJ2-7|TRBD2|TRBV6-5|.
TGTGCCAGCATCTCTCGGGGGGGAGGCTACGAGCAGTACTTC
CASISRGGGYEQYF
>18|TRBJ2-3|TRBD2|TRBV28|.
TGTGCCAGCATCGGCCTCGGATGGGCGGGAGTAAAATCAGATACGCAGTATTTT
CASIGLGWAGVKSDTQYF
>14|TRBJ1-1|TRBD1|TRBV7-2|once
TGTGCCAGCAGCTCAAGACAGGGGCGGACTGAAGCTTTCTTT
CASSSRQGRTEAFF